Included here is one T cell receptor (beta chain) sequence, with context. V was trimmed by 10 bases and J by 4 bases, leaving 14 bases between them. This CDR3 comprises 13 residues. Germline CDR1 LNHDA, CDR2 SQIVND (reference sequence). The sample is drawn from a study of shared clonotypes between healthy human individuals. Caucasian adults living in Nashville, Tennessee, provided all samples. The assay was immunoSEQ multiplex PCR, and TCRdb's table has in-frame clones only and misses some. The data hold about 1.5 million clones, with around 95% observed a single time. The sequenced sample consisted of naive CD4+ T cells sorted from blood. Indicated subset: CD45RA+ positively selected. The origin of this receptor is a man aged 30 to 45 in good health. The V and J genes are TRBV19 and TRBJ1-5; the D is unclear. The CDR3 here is CATTHGVNQPQHF. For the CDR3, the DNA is TGTGCCACCACCCACGGGGTAAATCAGCCCCAGCATTTT.